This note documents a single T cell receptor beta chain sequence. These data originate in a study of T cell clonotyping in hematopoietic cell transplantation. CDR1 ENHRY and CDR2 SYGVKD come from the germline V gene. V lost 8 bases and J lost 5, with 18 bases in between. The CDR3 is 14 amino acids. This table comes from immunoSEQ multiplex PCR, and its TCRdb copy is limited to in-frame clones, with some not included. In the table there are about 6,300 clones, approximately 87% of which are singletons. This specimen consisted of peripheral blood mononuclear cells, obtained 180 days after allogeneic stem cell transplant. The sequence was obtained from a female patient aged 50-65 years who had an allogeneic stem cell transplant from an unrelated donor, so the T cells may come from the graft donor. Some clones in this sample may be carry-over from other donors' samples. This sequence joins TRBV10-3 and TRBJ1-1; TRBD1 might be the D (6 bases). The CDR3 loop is CAIHSQGLGTEAFF. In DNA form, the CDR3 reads TGTGCCATCCACTCACAGGGATTGGGGACTGAAGCTTTCTTT.